This TCR beta chain came from a study of T cell responses to AZD1222 COVID-19 vaccine. CDR3 length equals 12 residues. Per germline, CDR1 MNHEY and CDR2 SVGAGI. V lost 2 bases, J lost 7 bases, and 8 bases lay in between. Findings and caveats of the study: Among spike-specific TCRs, nearly half reportedly target unmutated variant regions.

Some clones are missing from TCRdb's copy, which holds only in-frame ones; the method was immunoSEQ multiplex PCR. The sample gives 180,000 or so clones, over 80% of which show up once; under 1.1% is in the top ten. Note on this clone: Its specificity is unknown.

The V gene is TRBV6-5, the J gene TRBJ1-2, with TRBD1 as a possible D gene (5 bases). The receptor comes from an adult who received the MenACWY meningococcal vaccine as a control. Material: peripheral blood, obtained 28 days after the second dose of the MenACWY control vaccine. CDR3 coding DNA: TGTGCCAGCAGTTACGGGGGTACTGGCTACACCTTC. It specifies CASSYGGTGYTF.